This T cell receptor beta chain is from a study of early T cells in non-severe SARS-CoV-2 infection listed by TCRdb under 2021. In the study overall: TCR sequencing used bulk RNA from unsorted whole blood, so alpha and beta chains could not be paired.

Turning to this clonotype: The specificity of this receptor is unknown. Base qualities are not provided; no much larger clone lies one nucleotide away.

This was a case-control study nested in a cohort of healthcare workers in London, UK, who had nasopharyngeal swab PCR tests and blood samples taken every week. Healthcare workers were enrolled in the week of the UK lockdown, from 23 to 31 March 2020, and were followed every week for up to 16 weeks. General conclusions and limits of the study: VDJdb matching was skewed toward anti-spike CD8 responses, so virus-specific expansions were likely underestimated and private and CD4 specificities were missed.

For CDR1 and CDR2, the germline V gene lists SNHLY and FYNNEI. Trimming takes 5 bases from V and 7 bases from J, and the germline ends sit 14 bases apart. The CDR3 runs 14 amino acids, cysteine and phenylalanine included. The retained sequence is limited to the CDR3, 42 bases, with the frame set at the first base. The library was produced with 5' RACE. Reads for this sample came from a NextSeq 500. In the TCR library protocol, unique molecular identifiers were attached to individual cDNA molecules to correct for PCR bias and sequencing error. Both TCR alpha and beta chains were sequenced, and tight co-correlation was observed between alpha and beta sequence abundances in each sample. Under the source paper's analysis protocol: Decombinator V4 was used to annotate the V gene, J gene and CDR3 of the TCR sequences. Expanded TCRs were defined as changing significantly between any two time points under a Poisson model with p below 0.0001. Abundances of TCRs were expressed as counts per million after normalisation to the total number of TCRs sequenced in each sample. MAIT TCRs were defined by TRAV1-2 paired with TRAJ12, TRAJ20 or TRAJ33, and iNKT TCRs by TRAV10 paired with TRAJ18. VDJdb, accessed 1 November 2021, was searched for CMV, EBV and SARS-CoV-2 annotated TCRs, with TCRs annotated for multiple antigens excluded. The public reads were reprocessed in TCRdb via fastp at Q25 and MiXCR, keeping in-frame beta chains. Records with the same CDR3 protein are collapsed into one entry carrying the most frequent genes and DNA. TCRdb assigned the V and J calls; the authors' analysis was not used. This sample gives roughly 61,000 distinct CDR3 sequences in total; roughly 9.7% of them show up just once. The top ten constitute over 8.5% of the sample.

Sequencing was done on a sample of whole blood. The TCR comes from an adult who was a healthcare worker with PCR-confirmed SARS-CoV-2 infection or an uninfected control (not recorded which). The rearranged segments are TRBV2 and TRBJ2-2; no D segment can be confidently identified. At the DNA level, the sequence is TGTGCCAGCAGTTTTAGGCCCTCGGACGGGGAGCTGTTTTTT. Its protein product is CASSFRPSDGELFF.